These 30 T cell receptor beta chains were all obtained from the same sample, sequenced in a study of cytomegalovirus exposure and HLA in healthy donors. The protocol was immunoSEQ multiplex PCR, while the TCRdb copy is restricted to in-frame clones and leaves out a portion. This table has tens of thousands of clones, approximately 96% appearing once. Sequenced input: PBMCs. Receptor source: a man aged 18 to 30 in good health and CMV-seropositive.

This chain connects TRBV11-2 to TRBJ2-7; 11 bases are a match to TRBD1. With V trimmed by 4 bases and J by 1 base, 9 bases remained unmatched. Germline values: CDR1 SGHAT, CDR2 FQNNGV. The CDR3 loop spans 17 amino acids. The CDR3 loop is CASSSSQGQGESYEQYF. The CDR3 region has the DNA TGTGCCAGCAGCTCCTCCCAGGGACAGGGGGAATCCTACGAGCAGTACTTC.

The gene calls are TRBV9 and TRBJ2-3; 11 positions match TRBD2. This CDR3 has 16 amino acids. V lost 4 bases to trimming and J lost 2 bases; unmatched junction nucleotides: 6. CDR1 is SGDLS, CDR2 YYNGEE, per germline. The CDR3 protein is CASSTTSGGITDTQYF. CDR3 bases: TGTGCCAGCAGCACCACTAGCGGGGGAATCACAGATACGCAGTATTTT.

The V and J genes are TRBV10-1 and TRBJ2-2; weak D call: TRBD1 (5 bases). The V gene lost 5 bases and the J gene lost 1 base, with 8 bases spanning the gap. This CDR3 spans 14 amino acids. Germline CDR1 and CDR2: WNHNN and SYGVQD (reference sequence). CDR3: CASSPDKNTGELFF. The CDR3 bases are TGCGCCAGCAGTCCGGACAAGAACACCGGGGAGCTGTTTTTT.

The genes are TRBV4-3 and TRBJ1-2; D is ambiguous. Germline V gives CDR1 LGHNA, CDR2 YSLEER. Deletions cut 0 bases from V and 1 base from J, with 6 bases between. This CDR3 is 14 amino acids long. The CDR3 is CASSQDLGNYGYTF. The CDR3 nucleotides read TGCGCCAGCAGCCAAGATCTCGGTAACTATGGCTACACCTTC.

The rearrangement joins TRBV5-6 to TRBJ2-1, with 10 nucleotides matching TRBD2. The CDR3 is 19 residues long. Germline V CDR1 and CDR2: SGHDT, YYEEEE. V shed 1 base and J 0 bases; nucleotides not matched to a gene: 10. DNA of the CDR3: TGTGCCAGCAGCTTGTTTGTTCGAGCGGGAGGGAGCTCCTACAATGAGCAGTTCTTC. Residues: CASSLFVRAGGSSYNEQFF.

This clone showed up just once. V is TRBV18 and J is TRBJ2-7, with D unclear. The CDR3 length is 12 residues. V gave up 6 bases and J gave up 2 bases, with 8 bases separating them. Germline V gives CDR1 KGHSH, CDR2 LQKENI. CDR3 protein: CASSPLAYEQYF. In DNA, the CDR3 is TGTGCCAGCTCCCCCCTTGCCTACGAGCAGTACTTC.

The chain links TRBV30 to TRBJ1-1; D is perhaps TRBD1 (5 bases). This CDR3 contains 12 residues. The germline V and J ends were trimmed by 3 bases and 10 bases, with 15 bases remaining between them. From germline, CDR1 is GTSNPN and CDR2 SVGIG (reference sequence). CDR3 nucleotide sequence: TGTGCCTGGAGCGCGACAGCAGCGAGAGCTTTCTTT. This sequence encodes CAWSATAARAFF.

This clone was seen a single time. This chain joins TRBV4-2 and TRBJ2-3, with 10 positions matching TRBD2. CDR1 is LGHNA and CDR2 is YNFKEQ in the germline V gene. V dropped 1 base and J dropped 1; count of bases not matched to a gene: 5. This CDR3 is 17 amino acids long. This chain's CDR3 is CASSQGNLAGGTDTQYF. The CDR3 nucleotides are TGTGCCAGCAGCCAAGGAAACCTAGCGGGGGGCACAGATACGCAGTATTTT.

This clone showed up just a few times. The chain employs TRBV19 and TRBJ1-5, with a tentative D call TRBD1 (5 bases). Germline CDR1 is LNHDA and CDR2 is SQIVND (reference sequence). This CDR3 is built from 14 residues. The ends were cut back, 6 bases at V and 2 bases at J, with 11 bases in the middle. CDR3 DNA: TGTGCCAGTAGGGCCAGGGCCGGCAATCAGCCCCAGCATTTT. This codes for CASRARAGNQPQHF.

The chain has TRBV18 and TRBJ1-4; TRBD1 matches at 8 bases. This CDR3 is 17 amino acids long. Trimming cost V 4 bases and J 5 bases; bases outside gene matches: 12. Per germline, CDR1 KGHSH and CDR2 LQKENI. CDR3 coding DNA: TGTGCCAGCTCACAAAACCAGCAGCGGACAGGGAATGAAAAACTGTTTTTT. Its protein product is CASSQNQQRTGNEKLFF.

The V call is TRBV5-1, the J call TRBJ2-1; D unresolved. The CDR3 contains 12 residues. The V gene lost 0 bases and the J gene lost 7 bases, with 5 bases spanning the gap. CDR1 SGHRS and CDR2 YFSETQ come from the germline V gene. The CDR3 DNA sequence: TGCGCCAGCAGCTTGGTGTTAAATGAGCAGTTCTTC. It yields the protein CASSLVLNEQFF.

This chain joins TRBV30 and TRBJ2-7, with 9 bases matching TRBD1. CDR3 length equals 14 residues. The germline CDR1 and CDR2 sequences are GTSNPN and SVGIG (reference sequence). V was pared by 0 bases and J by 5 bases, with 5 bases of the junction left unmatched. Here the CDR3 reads CAWSVGTGLDEQYF. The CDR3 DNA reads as TGTGCCTGGAGTGTAGGGACAGGGTTAGACGAGCAGTACTTC.

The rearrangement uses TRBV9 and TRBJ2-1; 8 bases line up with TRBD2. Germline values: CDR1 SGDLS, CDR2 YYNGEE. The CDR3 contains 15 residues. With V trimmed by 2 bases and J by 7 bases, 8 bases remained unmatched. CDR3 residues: CASSVDSGASNEQFF. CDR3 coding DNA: TGTGCCAGCAGCGTTGATAGCGGGGCTTCGAATGAGCAGTTCTTC.

DNA for the CDR3: TGTGCCAGCAGCCCGGGACAGGGGGCTATCGAAAAACTGTTTTTT. It encodes CASSPGQGAIEKLFF. This sequence joins TRBV28 and TRBJ1-4, with 12 nucleotides matching TRBD1. V shed 6 bases and J 8 bases; nucleotides not matched to a gene: 7. Germline loops: CDR1 MDHEN, CDR2 SYDVKM. The length of the CDR3 is 15 residues.

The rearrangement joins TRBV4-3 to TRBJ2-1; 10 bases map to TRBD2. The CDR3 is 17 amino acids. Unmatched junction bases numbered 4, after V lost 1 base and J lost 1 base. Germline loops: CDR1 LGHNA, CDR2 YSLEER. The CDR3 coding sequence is TGCGCCAGCAGCCAAGGCGCGACTAGCGGGTCCTACAATGAGCAGTTCTTC. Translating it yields CASSQGATSGSYNEQFF.

The CDR3 protein is CASRTPRGANTEAFF. The CDR3, as DNA: TGTGCCAGTAGAACCCCCCGGGGGGCGAACACTGAAGCTTTCTTT. This chain links TRBV19 with TRBJ1-1; a weak D match, TRBD1 (6 bases). CDR1 and CDR2 (germline): LNHDA, SQIVND (reference sequence). The CDR3 sequence is 15 residues long. Deletions cut 6 bases from V and 1 base from J, with 15 bases between.

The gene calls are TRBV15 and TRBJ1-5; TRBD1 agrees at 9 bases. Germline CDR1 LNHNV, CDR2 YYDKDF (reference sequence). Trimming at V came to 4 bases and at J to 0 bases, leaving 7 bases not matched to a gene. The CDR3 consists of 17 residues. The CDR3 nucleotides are TGTGCCACCAGCACGACTGACAGGGGGGGTAGCAATCAGCCCCAGCATTTT. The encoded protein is CATSTTDRGGSNQPQHF.

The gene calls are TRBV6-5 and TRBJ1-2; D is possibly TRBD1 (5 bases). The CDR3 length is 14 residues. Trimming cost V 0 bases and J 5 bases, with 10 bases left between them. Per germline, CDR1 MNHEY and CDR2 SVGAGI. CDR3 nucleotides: TGTGCCAGCAGTTACTCGAACCAGGGTTATGGCTACACCTTC. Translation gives CASSYSNQGYGYTF.

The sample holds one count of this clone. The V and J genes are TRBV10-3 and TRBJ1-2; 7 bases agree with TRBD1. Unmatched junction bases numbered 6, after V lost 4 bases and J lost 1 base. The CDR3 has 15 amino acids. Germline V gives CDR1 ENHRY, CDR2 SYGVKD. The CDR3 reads CAISAMQGVNYGYTF. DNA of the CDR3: TGTGCCATCAGTGCCATGCAGGGGGTTAACTATGGCTACACCTTC.

CDR3 loop: CASSLGFRGQGSGNTIYF. The CDR3 nucleotides read TGTGCCAGCAGCTTAGGCTTTCGCGGACAGGGCTCTGGAAACACCATATATTTT. The chain links TRBV7-8 to TRBJ1-3; TRBD1 agrees at 8 bases. Looked up from germline, CDR1 is SGHVS and CDR2 is FQNEAQ. This CDR3 is 18 amino acids long. The V gene end was trimmed by 1 base and the J gene end by 0 bases; junction bases not matched to a gene: 8.

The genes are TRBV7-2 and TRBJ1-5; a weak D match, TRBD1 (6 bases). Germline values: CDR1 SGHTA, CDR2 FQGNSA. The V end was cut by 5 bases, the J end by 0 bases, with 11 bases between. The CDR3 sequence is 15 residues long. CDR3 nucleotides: TGTGCCAGCAGCAGGTGGACAGATAGCAATCAGCCCCAGCATTTT. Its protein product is CASSRWTDSNQPQHF.

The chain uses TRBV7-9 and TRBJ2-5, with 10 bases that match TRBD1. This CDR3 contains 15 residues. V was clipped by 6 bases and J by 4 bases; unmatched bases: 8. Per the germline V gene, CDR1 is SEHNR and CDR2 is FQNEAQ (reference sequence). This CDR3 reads CASSSRRDRGETQYF. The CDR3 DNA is TGTGCCAGCAGTTCCCGGAGGGACAGGGGAGAGACCCAGTACTTC. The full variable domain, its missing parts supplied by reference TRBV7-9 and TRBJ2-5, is DTGVSQNPRHKITKRGQNVTFRCDPISEHNRLYWYRQTLGQGPEFLTYFQNEAQLEKSRLLSDRFSAERPKGSFSTLEIQRTEQGDSAMYLCASSSRRDRGETQYFGPGTRLLVL.

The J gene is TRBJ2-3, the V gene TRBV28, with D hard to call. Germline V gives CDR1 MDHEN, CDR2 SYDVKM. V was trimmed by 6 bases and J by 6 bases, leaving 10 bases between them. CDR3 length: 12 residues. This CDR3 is CASRRGGDTQYF. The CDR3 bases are TGTGCCAGCAGACGAGGTGGGGATACGCAGTATTTT.

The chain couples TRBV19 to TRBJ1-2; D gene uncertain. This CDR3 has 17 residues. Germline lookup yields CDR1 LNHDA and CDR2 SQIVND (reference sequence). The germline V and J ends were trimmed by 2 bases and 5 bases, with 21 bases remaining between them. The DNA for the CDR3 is TGTGCCAGTAGTATAATTTCCGGTGGCTCTCGAGGGTATGGCTACACCTTC. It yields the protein CASSIISGGSRGYGYTF.

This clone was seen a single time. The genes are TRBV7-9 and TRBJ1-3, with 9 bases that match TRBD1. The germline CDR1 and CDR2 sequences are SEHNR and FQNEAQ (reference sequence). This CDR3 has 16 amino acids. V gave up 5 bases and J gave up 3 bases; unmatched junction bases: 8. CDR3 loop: CASSKDRGAFGNTIYF. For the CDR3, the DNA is TGTGCCAGCAGCAAAGACAGGGGGGCATTTGGAAACACCATATATTTT.

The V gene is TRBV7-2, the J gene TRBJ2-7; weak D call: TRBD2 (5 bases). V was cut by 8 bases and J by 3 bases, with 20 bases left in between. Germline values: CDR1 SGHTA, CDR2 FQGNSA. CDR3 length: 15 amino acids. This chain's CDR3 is CASQLSGGPIYEQYF. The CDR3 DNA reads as TGTGCCAGCCAGCTTAGTGGAGGACCTATCTACGAGCAGTACTTC.

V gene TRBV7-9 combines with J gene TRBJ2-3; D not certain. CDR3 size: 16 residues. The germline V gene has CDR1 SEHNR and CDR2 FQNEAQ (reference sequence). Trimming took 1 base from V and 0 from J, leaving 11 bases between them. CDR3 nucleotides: TGTGCCAGCAGCTTAGTATCTCAAACTAGCACAGATACGCAGTATTTT. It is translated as CASSLVSQTSTDTQYF.

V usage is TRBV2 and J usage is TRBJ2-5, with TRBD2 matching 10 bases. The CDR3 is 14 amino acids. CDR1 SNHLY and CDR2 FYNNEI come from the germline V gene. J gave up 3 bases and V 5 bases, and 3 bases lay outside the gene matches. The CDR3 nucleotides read TGTGCCAGCAGTCGGACTAGCGGCAAAGAGACCCAGTACTTC. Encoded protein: CASSRTSGKETQYF. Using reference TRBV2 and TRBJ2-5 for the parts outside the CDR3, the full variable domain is EPEVTQTPSHQVTQMGQEVILRCVPISNHLYFYWYRQILGQKVEFLVSFYNNEISEKSEIFDDQFSVERPDGSNFTLKIRSTKLEDSAMYFCASSRTSGKETQYFGPGTRLLVL.

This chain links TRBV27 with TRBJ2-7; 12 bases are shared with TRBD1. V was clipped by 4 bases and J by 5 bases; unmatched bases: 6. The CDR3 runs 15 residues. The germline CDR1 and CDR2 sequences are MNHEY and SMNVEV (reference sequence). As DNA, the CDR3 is TGTGCCAGCAGTTGGGGGACAGGGGGCGACGACGAGCAGTACTTC. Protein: CASSWGTGGDDEQYF.

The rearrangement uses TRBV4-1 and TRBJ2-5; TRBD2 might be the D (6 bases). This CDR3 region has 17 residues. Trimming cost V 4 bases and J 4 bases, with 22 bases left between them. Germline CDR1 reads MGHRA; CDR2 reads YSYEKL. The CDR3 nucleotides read TGCGCCAGCAGCCTAATACCGGGACTCCCCGGTAGAGAGACCCAGTACTTC. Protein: CASSLIPGLPGRETQYF.